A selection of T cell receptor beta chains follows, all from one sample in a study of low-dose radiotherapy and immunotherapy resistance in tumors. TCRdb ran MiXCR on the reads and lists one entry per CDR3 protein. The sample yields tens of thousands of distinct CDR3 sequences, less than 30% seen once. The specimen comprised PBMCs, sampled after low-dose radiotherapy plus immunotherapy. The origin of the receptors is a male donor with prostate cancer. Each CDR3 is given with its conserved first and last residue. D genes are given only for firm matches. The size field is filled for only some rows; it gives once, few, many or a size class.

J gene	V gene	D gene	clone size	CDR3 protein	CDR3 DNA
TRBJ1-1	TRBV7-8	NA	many	CASSSPGRNTEAFF	TGTGCCAGCAGCTCCCCAGGGAGGAACACTGAAGCTTTCTTT
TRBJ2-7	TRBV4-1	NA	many	CASSQTETSYEQYF	TGCGCCAGCAGCCAGACAGAGACCTCCTACGAGCAGTACTTC
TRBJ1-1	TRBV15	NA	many	CATSRGDGSEAFF	TGTGCCACCAGCAGAGGGGACGGGTCTGAAGCTTTCTTT
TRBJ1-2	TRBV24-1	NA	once	CASSLLKAGSYGYTF	TGTGCCAGCAGTCTCCTGAAGGCAGGGTCCTATGGCTACACCTTC
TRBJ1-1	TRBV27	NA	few	CASSLGFNTEAFF	TGTGCCAGCAGTTTAGGGTTCAACACTGAAGCTTTCTTT
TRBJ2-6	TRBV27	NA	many	CASSLRAGGFSGANVLTF	TGTGCCAGCAGTCTAAGGGCCGGAGGATTTTCTGGGGCCAACGTCCTGACTTTC
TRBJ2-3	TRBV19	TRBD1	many	CASSIQGAGADTQYF	TGTGCCAGTAGTATCCAGGGGGCAGGAGCAGATACGCAGTATTTT
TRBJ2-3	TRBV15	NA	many	CATSTVPTDTQYF	TGTGCCACCAGCACCGTCCCCACAGATACGCAGTATTTT
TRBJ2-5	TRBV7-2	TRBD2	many	CASSLDRLAYQETQYF	TGTGCCAGCAGCTTAGATAGACTAGCGTACCAAGAGACCCAGTACTTC
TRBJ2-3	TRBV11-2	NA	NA	CASSTLEGGGTDTQYF	TGTGCCAGCAGCACCCTCGAGGGGGGGGGCACAGATACGCAGTATTTT
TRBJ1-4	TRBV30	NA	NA	CAWNRPEKLFF	TGTGCCTGGAACCGTCCCGAAAAACTGTTTTTT
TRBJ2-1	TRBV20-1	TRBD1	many	CSASGRGLPEQFF	TGCAGTGCGTCGGGCAGGGGGCTCCCTGAGCAGTTCTTC
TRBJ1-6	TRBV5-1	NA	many	CASSLGDTNSPLHF	TGCGCCAGCAGCTTAGGGGACACCAATTCACCCCTCCACTTT
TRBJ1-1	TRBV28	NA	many	CASSLGLGGTEAFF	TGTGCCAGCAGTTTAGGTCTCGGGGGCACTGAAGCTTTCTTT
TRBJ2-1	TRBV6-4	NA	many	CASRKTGSSYNEQFF	TGTGCCAGCAGGAAGACAGGTAGCTCCTACAATGAGCAGTTCTTC
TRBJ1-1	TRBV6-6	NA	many	CASSYLDDEAFF	TGTGCCAGCAGTTACTTGGATGATGAAGCTTTCTTT
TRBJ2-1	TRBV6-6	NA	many	CASSPGLFNEQFF	TGTGCCAGCAGCCCGGGACTCTTCAATGAGCAGTTCTTC
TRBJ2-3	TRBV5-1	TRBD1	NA	CASSTGTGGVDTQYF	TGCGCCAGCAGCACAGGGACAGGGGGCGTAGATACGCAGTATTTT
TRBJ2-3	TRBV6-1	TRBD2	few	CASSGWASGSGLGDTQYF	TGTGCCAGCAGTGGTTGGGCTAGCGGGAGTGGTTTGGGAGATACGCAGTATTTT
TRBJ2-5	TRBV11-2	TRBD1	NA	CASSPMLGQGPQETQYF	TGTGCCAGCAGCCCAATGTTAGGACAGGGTCCGCAAGAGACCCAGTACTTC
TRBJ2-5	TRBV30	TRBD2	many	CAWMALAGDKETQYF	TGTGCCTGGATGGCGCTAGCGGGGGACAAAGAGACCCAGTACTTC
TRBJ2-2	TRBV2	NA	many	CASSEDGGRTGELFF	TGTGCCAGCAGTGAAGACGGGGGTCGGACCGGGGAGCTGTTTTTT
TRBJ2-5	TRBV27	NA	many	CASSLRPATQETQYF	TGTGCCAGCAGTTTAAGGCCAGCAACACAAGAGACCCAGTACTTC
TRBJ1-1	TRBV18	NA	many	CASSSGTDQAFF	TGTGCCAGCTCCTCCGGGACTGACCAAGCTTTCTTT
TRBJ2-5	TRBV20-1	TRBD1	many	CSATGEETQYF	TGCAGTGCGACAGGGGAGGAGACCCAGTACTTC
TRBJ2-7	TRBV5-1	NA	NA	CASSLLAGYEQYF	TGCGCCAGCAGCCTATTAGCCGGCTACGAGCAGTACTTC
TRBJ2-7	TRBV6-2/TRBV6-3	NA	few	CASSLPSRASSYEQYF	TGTGCCAGCAGCCTACCTTCCCGGGCTTCAAGTTACGAGCAGTACTTC
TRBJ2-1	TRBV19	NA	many	CASSSDGVPGQGIGVEQFF	TGTGCCAGTAGTTCAGATGGTGTACCAGGACAAGGAATCGGGGTTGAGCAGTTCTTC
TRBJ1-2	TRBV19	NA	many	CASARGDYGYTF	TGTGCCAGTGCACGGGGGGACTATGGCTACACCTTC
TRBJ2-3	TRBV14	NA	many	CASRRQQEPSTDTQYF	TGTGCCAGCAGGAGACAACAGGAGCCTAGCACAGATACGCAGTATTTT
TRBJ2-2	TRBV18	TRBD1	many	CASSPTGGATGELFF	TGTGCCAGCTCGCCCACAGGGGGCGCCACCGGGGAGCTGTTTTTT
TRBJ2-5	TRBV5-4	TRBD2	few	CASSLGGRALETQYF	TGTGCCAGCAGCTTGGGCGGGAGGGCCCTGGAGACCCAGTACTTC
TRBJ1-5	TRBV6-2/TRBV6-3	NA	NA	CASSEAGYTNQPQHF	TGTGCCAGCAGTGAAGCAGGTTATACAAATCAGCCCCAGCATTTT
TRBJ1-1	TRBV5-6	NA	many	CASSLGSEAFF	TGTGCCAGCAGCTTGGGATCTGAAGCTTTCTTT
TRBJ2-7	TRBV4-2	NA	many	CASSEGLLTYEQYF	TGTGCCAGCAGCGAGGGACTCCTAACCTACGAGCAGTACTTC
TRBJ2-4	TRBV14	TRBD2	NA	CASSSSGALQNF	TGTGCCAGCAGCTCCAGCGGGGCCCTCCAAAACTTC
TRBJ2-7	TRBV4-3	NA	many	CASSQLIPGVRGEQYF	TGCGCCAGCAGCCAGCTCATCCCGGGGGTGAGGGGCGAGCAGTACTTC
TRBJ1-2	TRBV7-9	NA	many	CASSSRNGYTF	TGTGCCAGCAGCTCGAGGAATGGCTACACCTTC
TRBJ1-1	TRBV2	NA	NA	CASTPKMNTEAFF	TGTGCCAGCACTCCGAAAATGAACACTGAAGCTTTCTTT
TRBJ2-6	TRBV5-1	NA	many	CASSLVGQGANVLTF	TGCGCCAGCAGCTTGGTTGGGCAGGGGGCCAACGTCCTGACTTTC
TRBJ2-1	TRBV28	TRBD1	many	CASTAGGSYNEQFF	TGTGCCAGCACCGCAGGGGGCTCCTACAATGAGCAGTTCTTC
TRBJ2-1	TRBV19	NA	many	CASSPLNRENEQFF	TGTGCCAGTAGTCCCCTAAACAGGGAAAATGAGCAGTTCTTC
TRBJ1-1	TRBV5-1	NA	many	CASSLQYPGGTEAFF	TGCGCCAGCAGCTTGCAATATCCGGGAGGGACTGAAGCTTTCTTT
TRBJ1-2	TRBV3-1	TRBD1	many	CASSPLAGGASYGYTF	TGTGCCAGCAGCCCGTTGGCAGGGGGCGCGTCCTATGGCTACACCTTC
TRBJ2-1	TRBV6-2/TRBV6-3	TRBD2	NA	CASRTPQGTSTNEQFF	TGTGCCAGCAGAACCCCACAGGGGACTAGCACTAATGAGCAGTTCTTC
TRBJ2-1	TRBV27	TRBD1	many	CASSRQGLSYNEQFF	TGTGCCAGCAGCCGACAGGGCCTCTCCTACAATGAGCAGTTCTTC
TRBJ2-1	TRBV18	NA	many	CASSPQLADEQFF	TGTGCCAGCTCACCACAGCTAGCCGATGAGCAGTTCTTC
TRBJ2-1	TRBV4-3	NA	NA	CASSQDEAGNEQFF	TGCGCCAGCAGCCAAGATGAGGCGGGAAATGAGCAGTTCTTC
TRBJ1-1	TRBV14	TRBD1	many	CASSHRTGVQGTEAFF	TGTGCCAGCAGCCACAGGACAGGGGTACAGGGGACTGAAGCTTTCTTT
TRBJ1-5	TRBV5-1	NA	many	CASSPGPRGHQPQHF	TGCGCCAGCAGCCCTGGACCCCGAGGGCATCAGCCCCAGCATTTT
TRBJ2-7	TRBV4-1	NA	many	CASSQGWGGRSYEQYF	TGCGCCAGCAGCCAAGGTTGGGGAGGCAGGTCCTACGAGCAGTACTTC
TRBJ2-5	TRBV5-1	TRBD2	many	CASRRIAGEPSPSLTQYF	TGCGCCAGCAGAAGGATAGCGGGAGAGCCGTCCCCCAGTTTAACCCAGTACTTC
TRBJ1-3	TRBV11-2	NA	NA	CASSWAGGGRGNTIYF	TGTGCCAGCAGCTGGGCCGGCGGCGGGCGAGGAAACACCATATATTTT
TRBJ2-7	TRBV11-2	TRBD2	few	CASSGLAGGKKDYEQYF	TGTGCCAGCAGCGGACTAGCGGGAGGAAAGAAGGACTACGAGCAGTACTTC
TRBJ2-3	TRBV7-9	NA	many	CASSPQDTQYF	TGTGCCAGCAGCCCGCAAGATACGCAGTATTTT
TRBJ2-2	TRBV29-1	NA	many	CSVAGTGELFF	TGCAGCGTTGCGGGGACCGGGGAGCTGTTTTTT
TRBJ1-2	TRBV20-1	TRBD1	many	CSAIPDRTNYGYTF	TGCAGTGCTATCCCGGACAGGACGAACTATGGCTACACCTTC
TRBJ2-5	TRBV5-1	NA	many	CASSWNPVHQETQYF	TGCGCCAGCAGCTGGAACCCGGTCCACCAAGAGACCCAGTACTTC
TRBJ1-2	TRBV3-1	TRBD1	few	CASSQGGQGTGYGYTF	TGTGCCAGCAGCCAAGGAGGACAGGGTACGGGTTATGGCTACACCTTC